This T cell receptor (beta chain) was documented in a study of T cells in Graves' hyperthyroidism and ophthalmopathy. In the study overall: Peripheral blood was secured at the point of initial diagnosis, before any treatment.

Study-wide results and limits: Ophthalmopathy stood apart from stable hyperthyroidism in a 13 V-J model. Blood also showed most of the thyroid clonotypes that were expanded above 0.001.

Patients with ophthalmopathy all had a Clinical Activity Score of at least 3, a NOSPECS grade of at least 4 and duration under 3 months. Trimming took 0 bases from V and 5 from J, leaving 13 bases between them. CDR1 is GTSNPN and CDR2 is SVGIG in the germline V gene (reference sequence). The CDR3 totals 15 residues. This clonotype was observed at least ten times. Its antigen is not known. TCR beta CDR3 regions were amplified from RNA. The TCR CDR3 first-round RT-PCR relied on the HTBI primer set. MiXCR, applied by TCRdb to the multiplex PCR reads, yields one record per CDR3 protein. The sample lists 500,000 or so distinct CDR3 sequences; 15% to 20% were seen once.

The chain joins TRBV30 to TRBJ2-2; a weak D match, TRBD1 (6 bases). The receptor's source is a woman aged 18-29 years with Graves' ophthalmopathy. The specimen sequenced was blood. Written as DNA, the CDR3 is TGTGCCTGGAGTGTACCAGGGGCGAGGACCGGGGAGCTGTTTTTT. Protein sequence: CAWSVPGARTGELFF.